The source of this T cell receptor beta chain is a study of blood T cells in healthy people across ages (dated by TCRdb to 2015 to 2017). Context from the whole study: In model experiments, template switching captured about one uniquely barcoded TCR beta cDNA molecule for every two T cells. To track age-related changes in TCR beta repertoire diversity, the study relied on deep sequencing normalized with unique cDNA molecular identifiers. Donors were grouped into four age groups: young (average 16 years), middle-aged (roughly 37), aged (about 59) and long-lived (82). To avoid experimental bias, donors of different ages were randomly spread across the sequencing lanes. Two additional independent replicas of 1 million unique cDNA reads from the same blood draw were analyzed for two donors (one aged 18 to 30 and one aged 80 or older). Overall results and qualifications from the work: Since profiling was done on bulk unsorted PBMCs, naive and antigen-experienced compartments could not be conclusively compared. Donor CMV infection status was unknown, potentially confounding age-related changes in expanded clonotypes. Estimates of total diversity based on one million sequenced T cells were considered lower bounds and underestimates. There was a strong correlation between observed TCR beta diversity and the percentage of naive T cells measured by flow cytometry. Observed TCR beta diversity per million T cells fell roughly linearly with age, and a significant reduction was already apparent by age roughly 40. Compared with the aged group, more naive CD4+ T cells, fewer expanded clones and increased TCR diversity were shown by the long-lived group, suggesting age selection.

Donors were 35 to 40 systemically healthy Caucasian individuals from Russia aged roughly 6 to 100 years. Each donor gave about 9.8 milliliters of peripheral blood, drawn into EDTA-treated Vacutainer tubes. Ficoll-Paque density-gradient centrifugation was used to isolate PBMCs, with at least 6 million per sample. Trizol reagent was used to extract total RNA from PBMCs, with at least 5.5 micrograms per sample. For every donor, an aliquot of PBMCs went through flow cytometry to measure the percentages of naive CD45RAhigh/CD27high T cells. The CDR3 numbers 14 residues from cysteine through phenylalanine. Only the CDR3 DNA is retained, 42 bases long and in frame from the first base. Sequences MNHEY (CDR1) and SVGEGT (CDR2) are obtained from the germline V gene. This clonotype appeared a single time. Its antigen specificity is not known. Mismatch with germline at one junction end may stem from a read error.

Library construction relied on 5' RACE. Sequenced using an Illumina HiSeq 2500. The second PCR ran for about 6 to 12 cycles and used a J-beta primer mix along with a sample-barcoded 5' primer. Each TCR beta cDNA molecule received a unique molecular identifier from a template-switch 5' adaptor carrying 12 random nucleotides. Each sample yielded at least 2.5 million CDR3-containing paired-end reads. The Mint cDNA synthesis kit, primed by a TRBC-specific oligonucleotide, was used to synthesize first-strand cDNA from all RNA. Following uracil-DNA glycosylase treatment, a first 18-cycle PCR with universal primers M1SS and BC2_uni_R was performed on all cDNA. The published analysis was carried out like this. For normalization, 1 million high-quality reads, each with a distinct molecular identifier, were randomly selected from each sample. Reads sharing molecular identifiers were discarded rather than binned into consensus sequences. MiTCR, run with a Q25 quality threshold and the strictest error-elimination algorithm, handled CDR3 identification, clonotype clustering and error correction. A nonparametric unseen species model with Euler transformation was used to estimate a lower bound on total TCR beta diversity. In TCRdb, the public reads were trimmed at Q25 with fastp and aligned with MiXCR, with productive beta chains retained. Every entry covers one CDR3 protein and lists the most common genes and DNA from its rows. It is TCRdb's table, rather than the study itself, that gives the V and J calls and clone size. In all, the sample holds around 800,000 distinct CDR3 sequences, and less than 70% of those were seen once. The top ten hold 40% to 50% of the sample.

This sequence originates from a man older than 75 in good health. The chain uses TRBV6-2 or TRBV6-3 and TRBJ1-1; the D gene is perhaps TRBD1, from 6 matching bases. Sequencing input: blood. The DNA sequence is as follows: TGTACCAGCAGGGCAGGGGTACTGAACACTGAAGCTTTCTTT. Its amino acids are CTSRAGVLNTEAFF.